The 10 T cell receptor beta chains below come from one sample, sequenced in a study of CD8 T cells in ankylosing spondylitis (dated by TCRdb to about 2017). Preparation of the library involved 5' RACE. The sequencing machine was an Illumina HiSeq 2500. The raw public data were reprocessed by TCRdb itself: fastp quality trimming at Q25, MiXCR clonotype calling, in-frame beta chains only. Each CDR3 protein gets just one entry, which takes the most common genes and DNA from the rows behind it. A total of approximately 250,000 distinct CDR3 sequences appear in this sample, more than 20% of them only once. The ten largest make up 0.5% to 0.75% of the sample. The specimen sequenced was blood, either unsorted or a sorted T cell fraction (not recorded which). The receptors here all came from a male donor with ankylosing spondylitis or in good health (not recorded which).

This clonotype has just a few counts. The chain has TRBV20-1 and TRBJ1-1; maybe TRBD1 (5 bases). V was shortened by 0 bases and J by 4 bases, with 21 bases between the two germline ends. Germline CDR1 DFQATT, CDR2 SNEGSKA (reference sequence). The CDR3 is 17 amino acids. The CDR3 sequence is CSARDEGVLRGPTEAFF. In nucleotides, the CDR3 is TGCAGTGCTAGAGATGAAGGAGTTTTGAGGGGTCCCACTGAAGCTTTCTTT.

This clonotype was found many times. The chain joins TRBV20-1 to TRBJ2-3; possible D gene TRBD1, 5 bases. CDR3 length equals 13 residues. CDR1 is DFQATT and CDR2 is SNEGSKA in the germline V gene (reference sequence). The V end lost 3 bases, the J end lost 6 bases, and 13 bases lay between the germline ends. This CDR3 is CSARDTVGDTQYF. Written as DNA, the CDR3 is TGCAGTGCTAGGGACACCGTGGGGGATACGCAGTATTTT.

The table lists this clonotype with a few counts. V is TRBV11-2 and J is TRBJ2-3; no definite D call. The CDR3 contains 14 residues. CDR1 is SGHAT and CDR2 is FQNNGV in the germline V gene. Between the trimmed V and J ends, which lost 6 bases and 1 base, there was a span of 11 bases. CDR3 nucleotide sequence: TGTGCCAGCAGGACCCGTGGGCGCACAGATACGCAGTATTTT. It specifies CASRTRGRTDTQYF.

This clonotype was recorded at least ten times. The chain uses TRBV7-2 and TRBJ2-5, with TRBD2 identical over 7 bases. Germline values: CDR1 SGHTA, CDR2 FQGNSA. The CDR3 is 15 residues long. After removal of 5 bases from V and 4 bases from J, the junction contained 10 bases not matched to a gene. The CDR3 DNA reads as TGTGCCAGCAGCCCGCCCGGGACTATCGGAGAGACCCAGTACTTC. Translation gives CASSPPGTIGETQYF.

To note about this clonotype: This could be a read error, since a much larger clone is one nucleotide away. V gene TRBV28 combines with J gene TRBJ2-3, with D tentatively TRBD1 or TRBD2 (5 bases each). Germline lookup yields CDR1 MDHEN and CDR2 SYDVKM. V gave up 10 bases and J gave up 2 bases, with 13 bases separating them. The CDR3 runs to 13 residues. This CDR3 is CATGAHLTDTQYF. The CDR3 DNA is TGTGCCACCGGGGCTCACCTCACAGATACGCAGTATTTT.

This clonotype was picked up a small number of times. The rearrangement links TRBV12-3 or TRBV12-4 to TRBJ2-1, with D hard to call. Trimming shortened V by 4 bases and J by 3 bases, and 7 bases separated the two germline ends. This CDR3 is built from 13 residues. CDR3 in DNA: TGTGCCAGCAGTTCTACGAGCTACAATGAGCAGTTCTTC. Translation: CASSSTSYNEQFF.

This clonotype has at least ten counts. The chain is built from TRBV29-1 and TRBJ2-5; D possibly corresponds to TRBD2 (7 bases). V lost 7 bases, J lost 4 bases, and 16 bases lay in between. The CDR3 contains 13 residues. Germline CDR1 is SQVTM and CDR2 is ANQGSEA. The CDR3 sequence: CSAEEGGAETQYF. The CDR3 nucleotides read TGCAGCGCTGAGGAGGGGGGGGCAGAGACCCAGTACTTC.

This clonotype was counted at least ten times. CDR3 sequence reads: CASSVIAGQFF. In DNA form, the CDR3 reads TGTGCCAGCAGCGTTATAGCGGGGCAGTTCTTC. V and J are TRBV2 and TRBJ2-1; 7 bases map to TRBD2. The CDR3 length is 11 residues. V lost 6 bases to trimming and J lost 12 bases; unmatched junction nucleotides: 5. The germline V gene has CDR1 SNHLY and CDR2 FYNNEI. The full variable domain, rest sourced from reference TRBV2 and TRBJ2-1, is EPEVTQTPSHQVTQMGQEVILRCVPISNHLYFYWYRQILGQKVEFLVSFYNNEISEKSEIFDDQFSVERPDGSNFTLKIRSTKLEDSAMYFCASSVIAGQFFGPGTRLTVL.

This clonotype was seen a handful of times. The chain has TRBV12-3 or TRBV12-4 and TRBJ2-2; the D is unclear. The CDR3 has 16 amino acids. The V end lost 2 bases, the J end lost 0 bases, and 10 bases lay between the germline ends. The CDR3 loop is CASSLSRAANTGELFF. As DNA, the CDR3 is TGTGCCAGCAGTTTATCCCGGGCGGCGAACACCGGGGAGCTGTTTTTT.

V and J are TRBV29-1 and TRBJ1-2; TRBD1 agrees at 9 bases. This CDR3 has 11 residues. Germline CDR1 reads SQVTM; CDR2 reads ANQGSEA. With 8 bases clipped from V and 8 bases from J, the junction kept 6 bases outside the gene matches. CDR3 coding DNA: TGCAGCATACAGGGGGCAGGGGGCTACACCTTC. Translated: CSIQGAGGYTF.